The rows below give T cell receptor beta chains drawn from one sample of a study of T cell repertoires in cytomegalovirus infection. TCRdb called the reads again in MiXCR, with one record for every CDR3 protein. The table shows some 680,000 distinct CDR3 sequences, with 35% to 40% occurring only once. Material for sequencing was PBMCs. Receptor source: a human donor in good health (CMV status not recorded). Some clones in this sample may be carry-over from other donors' samples. The CDR3 runs from the conserved cysteine through the conserved F or W. Size is stated for part of the rows, as once, few or many counts, or as a class when the clone is expanded.

>TRBV6-1|TRBJ1-2|few
CASSEPENYGYTF
>TRBV12-3/TRBV12-4|TRBJ2-5|.
CASGYSGGAQETQYF
>TRBV27|TRBJ2-2|.
CATTNAGGRAGELFF
>TRBV20-1|TRBJ2-7|.
CSARGDSPYEQYF
>TRBV2|TRBJ2-2|.
CASTGTGEGELFF
>TRBV7-8|TRBJ1-4|few
CASSPSRGGFEKLFF
>TRBV5-1|TRBJ2-2|many
CASSWATNTGELFF
>TRBV7-8|TRBJ2-1|many
CASSLAGTSGYNEQFF
>TRBV6-6|TRBJ2-5|.
CASSPTGTSGGNQYF
>TRBV12-3/TRBV12-4|TRBJ1-5|once
CASSQSTQTQHF
>TRBV7-8|TRBJ1-1|few
CASSLVGIEAFF
>TRBV4-1|TRBJ1-2|few
CASSQVQGDGYTF
>TRBV7-2|TRBJ2-5|few
CASSGGGEGGAAETQYF
>TRBV4-1|TRBJ2-2|few
CASSQGVAGDLYTGELFF
>TRBV28|TRBJ2-7|.
CASRPTGRDEQYF
>TRBV15|TRBJ1-1|few
CATRAPGNTEAFF
>TRBV28|TRBJ1-1|.
CASGAPGGTEAFF
>TRBV27|TRBJ2-1|.
CASSLAGDRNEQFF
>TRBV10-3|TRBJ1-2|.
CDINQQGLGGYGYTF
>TRBV10-3|TRBJ1-5|few
CAISESSHGVQNQPQHF
>TRBV5-4|TRBJ2-1|.
CASSMGVTGGYNEQFF
>TRBV11-1|TRBJ2-7|.
CASSLGGGSNEQYF
>TRBV30|TRBJ2-2|.
CAWSALAGLTGELFF
>TRBV12-3/TRBV12-4|TRBJ2-5|few
CASRHRDGDQETQYF
>TRBV27|TRBJ1-1|.
CASRITPGPNTEAFF
>TRBV2|TRBJ2-7|few
CASKVPGQGHEQYF
>TRBV20-1|TRBJ1-5|.
CSARDLGHLNQPQHF
>TRBV5-1|TRBJ2-7|.
CASSFLQGHYEQYF
>TRBV24-1|TRBJ2-4|few
CATRAGRPLRAKNIQYF
>TRBV7-4|TRBJ1-2|.
CASSLVYPDGTPINYGYTF
>TRBV5-6|TRBJ1-2|.
CASSGDMGDGYTF
>TRBV7-6|TRBJ1-6|few
CASSLGQGQNNSPLHF
>TRBV6-6|TRBJ2-7|.
CASSREYSYEQYF